These T cell receptor beta chains were read from a single sample in a study of monozygotic twins with inflammatory bowel disease. TCRdb reprocessed the 5' RACE reads, keeping one entry per CDR3 protein, no DNA. The sample has 440,000 or so distinct CDR3 sequences; the top ten hold roughly 2.5%. Specimen: blood. The receptors stem from a human donor with ulcerative colitis or Crohn's disease, or a healthy co-twin of an affected twin (not recorded which). CDR3s include the opening cysteine and the closing phenylalanine or tryptophan.

J gene: TRBJ1-1; V gene: TRBV11-2; CDR3 protein: CASSRDRGATEAFF
J gene: TRBJ2-5; V gene: TRBV5-4; CDR3 protein: CASSLGWETQYF
J gene: TRBJ2-1; V gene: TRBV24-1; CDR3 protein: CATRLADNNEQFF
J gene: TRBJ1-6; V gene: TRBV6-2/TRBV6-3; CDR3 protein: CASRRTRESSYNSPLHF
J gene: TRBJ2-3; V gene: TRBV7-2; CDR3 protein: CASSLAPGGSGYYTDTQYF
J gene: TRBJ2-7; V gene: TRBV28; CDR3 protein: CASSLWISGQGYEQYF
J gene: TRBJ2-3; V gene: TRBV29-1; CDR3 protein: CSGSGPPTDTQYF
J gene: TRBJ2-3; V gene: TRBV24-1; CDR3 protein: CATSPQDLADTQYF
J gene: TRBJ1-3; V gene: TRBV7-9; CDR3 protein: CASSHDRRSGNTIYF
J gene: TRBJ2-5; V gene: TRBV14; CDR3 protein: CASSQASPGGTQYF
J gene: TRBJ2-3; V gene: TRBV4-1; CDR3 protein: CASSQGAFGGDTQYF
J gene: TRBJ1-4; V gene: TRBV20-1; CDR3 protein: CSAFGRRGEKPFF
J gene: TRBJ1-4; V gene: TRBV12-3/TRBV12-4; CDR3 protein: CASRGTGWEKLFF
J gene: TRBJ2-1; V gene: TRBV5-1; CDR3 protein: CASSLGGRAPGVDEQFF
J gene: TRBJ1-5; V gene: TRBV7-2; CDR3 protein: CASSLRGGGQPQHF
J gene: TRBJ1-1; V gene: TRBV5-1; CDR3 protein: CASSLGSAVSVREAFF
J gene: TRBJ1-5; V gene: TRBV5-5; CDR3 protein: CASSGGGTGNQPQHF
J gene: TRBJ1-2; V gene: TRBV12-3/TRBV12-4; CDR3 protein: CASTPGRQLNLDAYGYTF
J gene: TRBJ2-3; V gene: TRBV12-3/TRBV12-4; CDR3 protein: CASSSQDTQYF
J gene: TRBJ1-2; V gene: TRBV28; CDR3 protein: CASSSPSWPGGYTF
J gene: TRBJ2-6; V gene: TRBV6-5; CDR3 protein: CASSTSGGVSGANVLTF
J gene: TRBJ2-7; V gene: TRBV28; CDR3 protein: CASSFLLAGGGSYEQYF
J gene: TRBJ1-6; V gene: TRBV27; CDR3 protein: CASSLGTGGNSPLHF
J gene: TRBJ2-7; V gene: TRBV12-3/TRBV12-4; CDR3 protein: CASSLLLTLAEQYF
J gene: TRBJ2-6; V gene: TRBV14; CDR3 protein: CASSPWGLADNVLTF
J gene: TRBJ2-3; V gene: TRBV11-3; CDR3 protein: CASSLDKPPDTQYF
J gene: TRBJ1-5; V gene: TRBV19; CDR3 protein: CASTEAAPNQPQHF
J gene: TRBJ2-1; V gene: TRBV7-2; CDR3 protein: CASSLTSGSWNEQFF
J gene: TRBJ2-3; V gene: TRBV29-1; CDR3 protein: CSVAASGFTDTQYF
J gene: TRBJ2-7; V gene: TRBV20-1; CDR3 protein: CSASQTRIGQYF
J gene: TRBJ2-5; V gene: TRBV4-1; CDR3 protein: CASSQDPAVGGETQYF
J gene: TRBJ2-1; V gene: TRBV16; CDR3 protein: CASSPSRGGNEQFF
J gene: TRBJ1-6; V gene: TRBV24-1; CDR3 protein: CATPQRQGKNSPLHF
J gene: TRBJ2-2; V gene: TRBV12-3/TRBV12-4; CDR3 protein: CASRPSTGTSGGITGELFF
J gene: TRBJ1-6; V gene: TRBV2; CDR3 protein: CASSEPRTGAPLHF
J gene: TRBJ2-3; V gene: TRBV4-1; CDR3 protein: CASSQDARPYGGTQYF
J gene: TRBJ1-4; V gene: TRBV20-1; CDR3 protein: CSATGSATNEKLFF
J gene: TRBJ1-1; V gene: TRBV7-2; CDR3 protein: CASSLSINTEAFF
J gene: TRBJ2-3; V gene: TRBV14; CDR3 protein: CASSHAPGGFGTDTQYF
J gene: TRBJ1-2; V gene: TRBV20-1; CDR3 protein: CSARPPADGYTF
J gene: TRBJ1-5; V gene: TRBV5-1; CDR3 protein: CASSLEFGGNQPQHF
J gene: TRBJ2-3; V gene: TRBV5-1; CDR3 protein: CASSSSGRVDTQYF
J gene: TRBJ1-6; V gene: TRBV9; CDR3 protein: CASSDAGTGGVSYNSPLHF
J gene: TRBJ1-2; V gene: TRBV12-3/TRBV12-4; CDR3 protein: CASSQQGDRGYTF
J gene: TRBJ2-5; V gene: TRBV10-3; CDR3 protein: CAISENVALRETQYF
J gene: TRBJ1-1; V gene: TRBV20-1; CDR3 protein: CSASTTGREAFF
J gene: TRBJ2-5; V gene: TRBV5-1; CDR3 protein: CASSAGTHQETQYF
J gene: TRBJ2-7; V gene: TRBV28; CDR3 protein: CASSWTSGAYEQYF
J gene: TRBJ2-5; V gene: TRBV7-9; CDR3 protein: CASSWVGYQGLQETQYF
J gene: TRBJ2-2; V gene: TRBV6-1; CDR3 protein: CASDRAGELFF
J gene: TRBJ2-3; V gene: TRBV15; CDR3 protein: CATSRTGGTDTQYF
J gene: TRBJ1-4; V gene: TRBV14; CDR3 protein: CASSQGGERNEKLFF